A single T cell receptor (beta chain) is shown here with its context. This CDR3 region has 14 residues. V was pared by 7 bases and J by 4 bases, with 14 bases between. Looked up from germline, CDR1 is SQVTM and CDR2 is ANQGSEA. These data come from a study of blood T cell repertoires in COVID-19. Whole-study context: Samples taken during acute and convalescent COVID-19 were collected in the United States, Italy and Spain. T cells, B-cell-depleted T cells, or PBMCs supplied cDNA or gDNA.

Authors' data handling: Reference gene primer amplification gave nucleated cell count estimates. TCRdb's copy holds only in-frame clones and misses some; the assay was immunoSEQ multiplex PCR. V, J and clone size reflect that table, while D and trimming were determined from the DNA. The sample has 250,000 to 350,000 clones, about 91% seen once. The origin of this receptor is a woman aged 30 to 39 who had recovered from COVID-19. The chain recombines TRBV29-1 with TRBJ2-6, with D possibly matching TRBD2 (5 bases). Sequenced: peripheral blood. CDR3 region: CSAMSGLGANVLTF. For the CDR3, the DNA is TGCAGCGCAATGTCGGGATTGGGGGCCAACGTCCTGACTTTC.